The 8 T cell receptor beta chains below come from one sample, sequenced in a study of CD8+CD57+ T cells in acquired aplastic anemia. The TCR beta profiling, which covered VDJ combination and CDR3 sequence, was carried out using genomic DNA as the template. TCRdb re-derived calls from the reads in MiXCR, one entry per CDR3 protein. The sample shows 400,000 to 450,000 distinct CDR3 sequences, roughly 68% of them seen only once. Sequencing was performed on sorted CD4+, CD8+, or CD8+CD57+ T cells (not recorded which) from PBMCs. The receptors derive from a human donor in good health, serving as a control.

This chain links TRBV19 with TRBJ1-5; no firm D call. CDR1 is LNHDA, CDR2 SQIVND, per germline (reference sequence). V was cut by 5 bases and J by 0 bases, with 14 bases left in between. The CDR3 runs 16 residues. The CDR3 region has the DNA TGTGCCAGTAGTCCCGGGAGACCATATAGCAATCAGCCCCAGCATTTT. It yields the protein CASSPGRPYSNQPQHF.

Turning to this clonotype: One end of the junction varies from germline; a read error may be responsible. The V call is TRBV7-7, the J call TRBJ2-1, with 10 bases aligning to TRBD2. The germline CDR1 and CDR2 sequences are SSHAT and FNYEAQ (reference sequence). The CDR3 is made up of 11 amino acids. The CDR3 protein is CASSGGVEQFF. The CDR3 nucleotides are TGTGCTAGCAGCGGGGGGGTTGAGCAGTTCTTC.

The chain employs TRBV7-2 and TRBJ2-2, with no clear D. The V and J ends lost 6 bases and 7 bases respectively, with 24 bases between them. CDR1 SGHTA and CDR2 FQGNSA come from the germline V gene. The CDR3 has 17 amino acids. The CDR3 nucleotides are TGTGCCAGCAGTGCCCCGACAAGCGATGCCTATAGCGGGGAGCTGTTTTTT. Its translation is CASSAPTSDAYSGELFF.

In the case of this clonotype: The conserved final phenylalanine or tryptophan is absent from the CDR3, which likely points to a read error. The genes are TRBV5-1 and TRBJ1-1; D gene uncertain. Germline V gene sequence: CDR1 SGHRS, CDR2 YFSETQ. This CDR3 comprises 12 residues. As DNA, the CDR3 is TGCAGCAGCAGCTTGGAAGGGTTTGAAGCTTTCCTT. It specifies CSSSLEGFEAFL.

This clonotype was seen ten or more times. The J gene is TRBJ2-7, the V gene TRBV20-1; D unclear. The CDR3 sequence is 10 residues long. The V end was cut by 6 bases, the J end by 6 bases, with 9 bases between. Germline V gene lookup returns CDR1 DFQATT and CDR2 SNEGSKA (reference sequence). CDR3 sequence reads: CSAASGEQYF. CDR3 coding DNA: TGCAGTGCGGCTTCAGGCGAGCAGTACTTC.

The chain couples TRBV5-4 to TRBJ2-5, with D hard to call. This CDR3 region has 12 residues. CDR1 is SGHNT and CDR2 is YYREEE in the germline V gene (reference sequence). Trimming took 2 bases from V and 6 from J, leaving 8 bases between them. The CDR3 DNA follows: TGTGCCAGCAGCTTTGGTTTGCAGACCCAGTACTTC. Residues: CASSFGLQTQYF.

This clonotype was detected many times. This chain joins TRBV2 and TRBJ1-2; D unresolved. The CDR3 consists of 13 residues. Germline V gene lookup returns CDR1 SNHLY and CDR2 FYNNEI. Trimming took off 5 bases at V and 0 bases at J, with 7 bases between the two ends. CDR3 region: CASSTIANYGYTF. For the CDR3, the DNA is TGTGCCAGCAGTACGATCGCTAACTATGGCTACACCTTC.

The chain combines TRBV20-1 with TRBJ1-2; 9 positions agree with TRBD1. There are 14 residues in the CDR3. V shed 4 bases, J shed 4 bases, and the junction held 7 bases outside the gene matches. The V gene's germline CDR1 is DFQATT and CDR2 SNEGSKA (reference sequence). The CDR3 is CSANNPGQGYGYTF. The CDR3 nucleotides are TGCAGTGCTAATAATCCGGGACAGGGCTATGGCTACACCTTC.